Shown below are 5 T cell receptor beta chains from a single sample sequenced in a study of CD8 T cells in ankylosing spondylitis. Study observations and caveats: A motif in TCR beta, a set of about 8 highly homologous variants, appeared characteristic of ankylosing spondylitis blood.

These TCRs' antigens remain unknown. TCRdb independently ran MiXCR on the 5' RACE reads; one entry per CDR3 protein. Here the sample spans some 450,000 distinct CDR3 sequences, 17% being singletons. Sequencing was performed on blood, either unsorted or a sorted T cell fraction (not recorded which). Source of these receptors: a male donor with ankylosing spondylitis.

This clonotype was seen more than once but under ten times. The chain uses TRBV7-2 and TRBJ1-2; no clear D. Trimming removed 3 bases at V and 4 bases at J, with 6 bases between. The CDR3 is 12 residues long. Germline lookup yields CDR1 SGHTA and CDR2 FQGNSA. The CDR3, as DNA: TGTGCCAGCAGCTTGAGACCCTATGGCTACACCTTC. Amino acids: CASSLRPYGYTF. Variable domain in full (rest from reference TRBV7-2 and TRBJ1-2): GAGVSQSPSNKVTEKGKDVELRCDPISGHTALYWYRQSLGQGLEFLIYFQGNSAPDKSGLPSDRFSAERTGGSVSTLTIQRTQQEDSAVYLCASSLRPYGYTFGSGTRLTVV.

At least ten counts were recorded for this clonotype. The V call is TRBV18, the J call TRBJ1-2; weak D call: TRBD1 (5 bases). Per the germline V gene, CDR1 is KGHSH and CDR2 is LQKENI. Trimming took off 3 bases at V and 5 bases at J, with 7 bases between the two ends. This CDR3 is 12 amino acids long. In DNA, the CDR3 is TGTGCCAGCTCACCGGACAATTATGGCTACACCTTC. Translating it yields CASSPDNYGYTF.

The chain employs TRBV4-1 and TRBJ2-7; D is perhaps TRBD1 (6 bases). Trimming left V 3 bases short and J 3 bases short, with 24 bases between. The length of the CDR3 is 18 residues. Germline lookup yields CDR1 MGHRA and CDR2 YSYEKL. The DNA of the CDR3 is TGCGCCAGCAGCCACCCCCTAAGGGGCAGGGGAGAGGTCTACGAGCAGTACTTC. It is translated as CASSHPLRGRGEVYEQYF.

The table lists this clonotype with a few counts. V usage is TRBV6-1 and J usage is TRBJ1-2, with D perhaps TRBD1 (5 bases). Germline V gene sequence: CDR1 MNHNS, CDR2 SASEGT. V was clipped by 9 bases and J by 2 bases, with 13 bases between them. The CDR3 spans 13 residues. The CDR3 nucleotides read TGTGCCAGTAGACCGGACACCAACTATGGCTACACCTTC. Amino acids: CASRPDTNYGYTF.

This clonotype came up a few times. This sequence joins TRBV6-5 and TRBJ2-2; no clear D. This CDR3 spans 14 amino acids. Germline CDR1 reads MNHEY; CDR2 reads SVGAGI. V lost 2 bases and J 7 bases, leaving 11 bases between the germline ends. For the CDR3, the DNA is TGTGCCAGCAGTTACGCAGAAAGGGTCGGGGAGCTGTTTTTT. This translates into CASSYAERVGELFF.